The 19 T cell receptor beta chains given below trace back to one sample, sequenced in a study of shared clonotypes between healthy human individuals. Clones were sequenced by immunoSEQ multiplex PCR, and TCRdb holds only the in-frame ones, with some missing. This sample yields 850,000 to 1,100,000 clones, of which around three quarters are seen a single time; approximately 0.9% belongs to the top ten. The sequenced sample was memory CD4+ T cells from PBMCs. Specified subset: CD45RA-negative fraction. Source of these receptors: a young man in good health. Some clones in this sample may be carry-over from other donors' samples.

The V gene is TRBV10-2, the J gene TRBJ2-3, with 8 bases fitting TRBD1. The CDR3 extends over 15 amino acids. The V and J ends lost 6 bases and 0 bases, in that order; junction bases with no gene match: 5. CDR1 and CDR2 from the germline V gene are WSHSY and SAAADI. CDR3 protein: CASRRGQGSTDTQYF. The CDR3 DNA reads TGCGCCAGCAGGCGTGGACAGGGAAGCACAGATACGCAGTATTTT.

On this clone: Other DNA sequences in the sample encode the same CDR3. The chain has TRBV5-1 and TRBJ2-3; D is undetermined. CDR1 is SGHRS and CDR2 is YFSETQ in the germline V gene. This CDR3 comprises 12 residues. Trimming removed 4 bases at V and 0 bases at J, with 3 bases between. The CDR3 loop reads CASSPSTDTQYF. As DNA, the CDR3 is TGCGCCAGCAGCCCCAGCACAGATACGCAGTATTTT.

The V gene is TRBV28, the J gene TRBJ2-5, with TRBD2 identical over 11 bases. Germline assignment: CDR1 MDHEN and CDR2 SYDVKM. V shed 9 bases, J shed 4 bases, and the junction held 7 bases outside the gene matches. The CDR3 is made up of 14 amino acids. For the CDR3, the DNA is TGTGCCAGTCGTAGCGGGAGGGCCGCAGAGACCCAGTACTTC. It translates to CASRSGRAAETQYF.

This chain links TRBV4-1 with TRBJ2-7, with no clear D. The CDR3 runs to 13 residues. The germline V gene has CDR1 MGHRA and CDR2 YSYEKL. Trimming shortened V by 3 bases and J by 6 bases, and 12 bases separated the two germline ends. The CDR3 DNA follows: TGCGCCAGCAGCCAGGCCCCTGACTTCGAGCAGTACTTC. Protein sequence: CASSQAPDFEQYF.

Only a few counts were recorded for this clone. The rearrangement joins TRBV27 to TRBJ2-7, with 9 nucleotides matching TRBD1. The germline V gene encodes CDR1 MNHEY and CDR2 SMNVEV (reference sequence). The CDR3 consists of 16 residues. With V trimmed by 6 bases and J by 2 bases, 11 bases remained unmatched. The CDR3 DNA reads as TGTGCCAGCAGCGATCCGGGACAGGGTCGGACCTACGAGCAGTACTTC. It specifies CASSDPGQGRTYEQYF.

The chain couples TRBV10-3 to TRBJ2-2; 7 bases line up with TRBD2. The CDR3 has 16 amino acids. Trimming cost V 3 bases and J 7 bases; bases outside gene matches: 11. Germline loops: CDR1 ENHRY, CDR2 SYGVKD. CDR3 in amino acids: CAISEGRELKSGELFF. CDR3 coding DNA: TGTGCCATCAGTGAAGGGCGGGAGCTCAAGAGCGGGGAGCTGTTTTTT.

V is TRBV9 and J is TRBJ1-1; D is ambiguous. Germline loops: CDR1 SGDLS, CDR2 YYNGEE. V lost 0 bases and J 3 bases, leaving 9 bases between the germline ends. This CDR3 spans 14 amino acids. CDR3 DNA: TGTGCCAGCAGCGTAGGGACGTTGGACACTGAAGCTTTCTTT. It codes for CASSVGTLDTEAFF. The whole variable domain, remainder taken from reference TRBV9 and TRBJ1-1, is DSGVTQTPKHLITATGQRVTLRCSPRSGDLSVYWYQQSLDQGLQFLIQYYNGEERAKGNILERFSAQQFPDLHSELNLSSLELGDSALYFCASSVGTLDTEAFFGQGTRLTVV.

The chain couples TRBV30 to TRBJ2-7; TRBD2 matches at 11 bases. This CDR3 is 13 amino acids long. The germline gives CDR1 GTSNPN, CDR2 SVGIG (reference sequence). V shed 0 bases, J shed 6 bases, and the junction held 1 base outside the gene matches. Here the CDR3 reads CAWSVTSGIEQYF. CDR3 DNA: TGTGCCTGGAGTGTGACTAGCGGGATCGAGCAGTACTTC.

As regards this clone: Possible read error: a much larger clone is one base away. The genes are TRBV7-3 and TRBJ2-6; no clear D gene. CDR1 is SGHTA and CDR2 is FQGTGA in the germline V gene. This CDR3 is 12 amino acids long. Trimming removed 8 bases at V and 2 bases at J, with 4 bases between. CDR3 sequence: CASGAGANVLTF. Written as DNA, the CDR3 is TGTGCCAGCGGTGCTGGGGCCAACGTCCTGACTTTC.

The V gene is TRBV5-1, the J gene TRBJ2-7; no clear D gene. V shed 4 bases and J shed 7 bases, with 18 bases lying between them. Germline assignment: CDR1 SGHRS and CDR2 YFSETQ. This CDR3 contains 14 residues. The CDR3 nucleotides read TGCGCCAGCAGCAAGACTGGGGTACAGTATGAGCAGTACTTC. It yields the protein CASSKTGVQYEQYF.

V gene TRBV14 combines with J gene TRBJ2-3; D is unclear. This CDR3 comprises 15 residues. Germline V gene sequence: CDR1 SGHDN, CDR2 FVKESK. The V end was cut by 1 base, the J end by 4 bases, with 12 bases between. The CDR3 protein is CASSQARFKADTQYF. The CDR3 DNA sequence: TGTGCCAGCAGCCAAGCCCGGTTTAAAGCAGATACGCAGTATTTT.

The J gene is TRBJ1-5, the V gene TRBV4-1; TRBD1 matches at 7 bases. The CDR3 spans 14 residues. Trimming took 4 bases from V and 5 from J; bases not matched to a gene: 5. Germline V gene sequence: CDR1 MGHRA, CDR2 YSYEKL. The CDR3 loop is CASSRSGTDQPQHF. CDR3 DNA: TGCGCCAGCAGCCGATCCGGGACAGATCAGCCCCAGCATTTT.

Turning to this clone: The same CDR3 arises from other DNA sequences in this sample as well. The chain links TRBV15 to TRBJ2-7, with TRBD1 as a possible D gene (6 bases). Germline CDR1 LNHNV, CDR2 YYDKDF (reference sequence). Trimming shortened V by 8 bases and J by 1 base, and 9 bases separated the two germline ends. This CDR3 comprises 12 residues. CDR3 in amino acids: CATRDTSYEQYF. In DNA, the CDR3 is TGTGCCACCCGGGACACATCCTACGAGCAGTACTTC.

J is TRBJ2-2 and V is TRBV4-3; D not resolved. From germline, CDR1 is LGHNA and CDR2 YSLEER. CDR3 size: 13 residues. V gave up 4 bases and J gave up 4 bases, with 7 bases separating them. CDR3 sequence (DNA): TGCGCCAGCAGCCGAGAGGCCACCGGGGAGCTGTTTTTT. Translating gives CASSREATGELFF.

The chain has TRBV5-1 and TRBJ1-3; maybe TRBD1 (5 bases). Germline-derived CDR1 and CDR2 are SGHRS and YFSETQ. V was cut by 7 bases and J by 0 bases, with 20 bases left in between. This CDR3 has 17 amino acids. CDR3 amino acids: CASQLGQGANSGNTIYF. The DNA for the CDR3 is TGCGCCAGCCAACTCGGGCAGGGAGCCAACTCTGGAAACACCATATATTTT.

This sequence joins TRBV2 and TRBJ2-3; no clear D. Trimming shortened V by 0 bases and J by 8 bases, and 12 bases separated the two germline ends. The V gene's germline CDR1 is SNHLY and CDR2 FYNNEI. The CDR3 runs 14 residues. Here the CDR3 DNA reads TGTGCCAGCAGTGAAGCCCATGCCGACGCTACGCAGTATTTT. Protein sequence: CASSEAHADATQYF.

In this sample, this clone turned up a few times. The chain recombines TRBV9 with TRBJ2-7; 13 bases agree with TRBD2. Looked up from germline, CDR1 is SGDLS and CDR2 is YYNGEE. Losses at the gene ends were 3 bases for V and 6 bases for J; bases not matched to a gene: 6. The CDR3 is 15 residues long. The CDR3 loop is CASSDGLAGVSEQYF. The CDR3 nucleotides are TGTGCCAGCAGCGACGGACTAGCGGGAGTATCCGAGCAGTACTTC.

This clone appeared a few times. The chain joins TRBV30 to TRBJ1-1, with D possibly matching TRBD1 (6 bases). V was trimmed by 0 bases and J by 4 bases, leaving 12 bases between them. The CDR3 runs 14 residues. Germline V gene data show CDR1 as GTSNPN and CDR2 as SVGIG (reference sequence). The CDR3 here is CAWSVRGGRTEAFF. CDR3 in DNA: TGTGCCTGGAGTGTTCGGGGGGGCCGCACTGAAGCTTTCTTT.

The CDR3 DNA reads TGTGCCAGCAGCTTGGACGGCGTACTTTATGGCTACACCTTC. Protein product: CASSLDGVLYGYTF. The chain employs TRBV5-4 and TRBJ1-2, with unresolved D. Germline loops: CDR1 SGHNT, CDR2 YYREEE (reference sequence). The CDR3 sequence is 14 residues long. V was trimmed by 0 bases and J by 5 bases, leaving 11 bases between them.